The 3 T cell receptor beta chains below were found in one sample sequenced in a study of cytomegalovirus exposure and HLA in healthy donors. Amplification used 60 Vbeta primers and 13 Jbeta primers. Sequenced by immunoSEQ multiplex PCR; TCRdb stores in-frame clones only, minus some. The top ten clones hold roughly 1.9% of a sample with some 200,000 clones, roughly 74% of them seen once. The sample taken for sequencing was PBMCs. These receptors all come from a woman aged 25 to 39 in good health and CMV-seronegative.

The rearrangement links TRBV5-1 to TRBJ2-7, with 7 bases identical to TRBD1. Germline V gene sequence: CDR1 SGHRS, CDR2 YFSETQ. The CDR3 extends over 15 amino acids. V lost 1 base and J lost 2; bases outside the gene matches: 6. The CDR3 DNA reads as TGCGCCAGCAGCTTGCAGGGGGAAGGTCCCTACGAGCAGTACTTC. Protein: CASSLQGEGPYEQYF.

For the CDR3, the DNA is TGTGCCAGCAGTCCTACAGGGGGGAGGCAGCCCCAGCATTTT. It encodes CASSPTGGRQPQHF. This rearrangement joins TRBV6-8 to TRBJ1-5, with 8 bases lining up with TRBD1. The CDR3 spans 14 residues. J gave up 7 bases and V 5 bases, and 7 bases lay outside the gene matches. Germline values: CDR1 MNHGY, CDR2 SAAAGT.

In DNA, the CDR3 is TGTGCCAGCAGCTCAGGACTAAGGGACTATGGCTACACCTTC. This translates into CASSSGLRDYGYTF. The gene calls are TRBV5-4 and TRBJ1-2; D is unclear. V shed 3 bases and J shed 3 bases, with 12 bases lying between them. This CDR3 comprises 14 residues. In germline, CDR1 is SGHNT, CDR2 YYREEE (reference sequence).